This section outlines one T cell receptor beta chain sequence together with its context. The sample comes from a study of T cell responses to AZD1222 COVID-19 vaccine. Sequencing used immunoSEQ multiplex PCR; TCRdb keeps in-frame clones, though not all of them. The top ten hold around 3.6% of the sample, which has 150,000 or so clones, roughly 90% seen once. This receptor was taken from an adult in good health. The sample here was peripheral blood, taken on day 0 of AZD1222 vaccination.

DNA of the CDR3: TGTGCCAGCAGCCCGACAGGGCTTAATTCACCCCTCCACTTT. Encoded protein: CASSPTGLNSPLHF. The V call is TRBV3-1 (or the pseudogene TRBV3-2), the J call TRBJ1-6; 7 bases are a match to TRBD1. The germline CDR1 and CDR2 sequences are LGHDT and YNNKEL (reference sequence). CDR3 size: 14 residues. J gave up 6 bases and V 4 bases, and 3 bases lay outside the gene matches.